The 18 T cell receptor beta chains reported below all come from one sample, sequenced in a study of neurological immune-mediated disorders. MiXCR, run by TCRdb on the 5' RACE reads, gives a single entry per CDR3 protein. There are more than 45,000 distinct CDR3 sequences in the sample; around 2.3% occur only once, and 2.5% to 3.5% lies in the top ten. The sample taken for sequencing was PBMCs. These receptors were collected from a man in his forties or fifties with multiple sclerosis.

There are many counts of this clonotype. The V call is TRBV7-2, the J call TRBJ1-2; D is unclear. CDR1 and CDR2 from the germline V gene are SGHTA and FQGNSA. Trimming removed 5 bases at V and 4 bases at J, with 17 bases between. The CDR3 sequence is 15 residues long. CDR3 loop: CASSPGGILAYGYTF. Here the CDR3 DNA reads TGTGCCAGCAGCCCAGGAGGTATATTGGCCTATGGCTACACCTTC.

This clonotype came up many times. This chain joins TRBV5-1 and TRBJ2-2; D possibly corresponds to TRBD2 (6 bases). The V end was cut by 4 bases, the J end by 6 bases, with 13 bases between. Germline-derived CDR1 and CDR2 are SGHRS and YFSETQ. This CDR3 is built from 14 residues. CDR3 sequence (DNA): TGCGCCAGCAGCGAGGGACTTTCCCCCGGGGAGCTGTTTTTT. Amino acid sequence: CASSEGLSPGELFF.

This clonotype was recorded many times. This chain connects TRBV6-2 or TRBV6-3 to TRBJ2-1; the match to TRBD2 covers 9 bases. V was pared by 5 bases and J by 7 bases, with 9 bases of the junction left unmatched. Germline V gene lookup returns CDR1 MNHEY and CDR2 SVGEGT. The CDR3 length is 15 residues. The CDR3, as DNA: TGTGCCAGCAGTCCCGCGGGGGGGGGAGGAAATGAGCAGTTCTTC. Translated: CASSPAGGGGNEQFF.

This clonotype was detected many times. The chain is built from TRBV7-2 and TRBJ2-2; 14 positions agree with TRBD2. Trimming cost V 5 bases and J 4 bases; bases outside gene matches: 6. This CDR3 is built from 17 residues. Per the germline V gene, CDR1 is SGHTA and CDR2 is FQGNSA. CDR3 amino acids: CASSLGLAGGSTGELFF. The CDR3 DNA reads TGTGCCAGCAGCCTTGGACTAGCGGGGGGTTCCACCGGGGAGCTGTTTTTT.

This clonotype was seen ten or more times. The rearrangement uses TRBV5-1 and TRBJ2-7; 8 nucleotides agree with TRBD1. V trimming: 0 bases; J trimming: 0 bases; junction bases outside the gene matches: 2. The CDR3 sequence is 15 residues long. Germline V gene sequence: CDR1 SGHRS, CDR2 YFSETQ. CDR3 nucleotide sequence: TGCGCCAGCAGCTTGGGGGACAGGATCTCCTACGAGCAGTACTTC. Its translation: CASSLGDRISYEQYF.

The rearrangement uses TRBV18 and TRBJ1-1, with D possibly TRBD1 on 5 matching bases. Deletions cut 5 bases from V and 7 bases from J, with 14 bases between. CDR1 is KGHSH, CDR2 LQKENI, per germline. This CDR3 has 13 amino acids. The CDR3 region has the DNA TGTGCCAGCTCATATATCAGGGATGGTGAAGCTTTCTTT. Protein sequence: CASSYIRDGEAFF.

The sample holds many counts of this clonotype. The chain combines TRBV20-1 with TRBJ1-1; D is perhaps TRBD1 (6 bases). The germline V and J ends were trimmed by 0 bases and 6 bases, with 17 bases remaining between them. The CDR3 has 15 amino acids. The germline V gene encodes CDR1 DFQATT and CDR2 SNEGSKA (reference sequence). The CDR3 DNA follows: TGCAGTGCTAGAGACTGGGGGCAGCCCCTCGCTGAAGCTTTCTTT. This codes for CSARDWGQPLAEAFF.

This clonotype came up many times. V is TRBV7-2 and J is TRBJ2-3, with D hard to call. The CDR3 runs to 12 residues. Germline-derived CDR1 and CDR2 are SGHTA and FQGNSA. V was shortened by 1 base and J by 8 bases, with 7 bases between the two germline ends. The CDR3 spells CASSLEVGTQYF. The CDR3 DNA reads as TGTGCCAGCAGCTTAGAAGTGGGTACGCAGTATTTT.

The genes are TRBV20-1 and TRBJ2-3, with D possibly being TRBD1 or TRBD2 (5 bases each). This CDR3 spans 14 amino acids. Trimming removed 1 base at V and 5 bases at J, with 13 bases between. CDR1 and CDR2 (germline): DFQATT, SNEGSKA (reference sequence). The CDR3 nucleotides are TGCAGTGCTAGAGCGGGGACCTTCGAAGATACGCAGTATTTT. Translating it yields CSARAGTFEDTQYF.

This clonotype was observed at least ten times. This chain connects TRBV19 to TRBJ1-5, with D unresolved. In germline, CDR1 is LNHDA, CDR2 SQIVND (reference sequence). Between the trimmed V and J ends, which lost 3 bases and 9 bases, there was a span of 9 bases. CDR3 length: 12 amino acids. The CDR3 DNA reads as TGTGCCAGTAGTATCTTATACGGGCCCCAGCATTTT. Translated: CASSILYGPQHF.

The chain links TRBV4-3 to TRBJ2-3, with TRBD2 matching 15 bases. The CDR3 runs to 19 residues. Germline assignment: CDR1 LGHNA and CDR2 YSLEER. The V gene end was trimmed by 1 base and the J gene end by 0 bases; junction bases not matched to a gene: 5. The CDR3 protein is CASSQAGLAGGASTDTQYF. Written as DNA, the CDR3 is TGCGCCAGCAGCCAAGCGGGACTAGCGGGGGGAGCTAGCACAGATACGCAGTATTTT.

This clonotype has a count of ten or more. The V and J genes are TRBV28 and TRBJ2-7, with 10 nucleotides matching TRBD1. CDR1 is MDHEN and CDR2 is SYDVKM in the germline V gene. Unmatched junction bases numbered 9, after V lost 5 bases and J lost 2 bases. The CDR3 runs 16 residues. The CDR3 sequence is CASSTPGQGIPYEQYF. The DNA of the CDR3 is TGTGCCAGCAGTACCCCGGGACAGGGGATACCCTACGAGCAGTACTTC.

There are many counts of this clonotype. The chain couples TRBV5-1 to TRBJ2-3; 7 nucleotides line up with TRBD1. Germline loops: CDR1 SGHRS, CDR2 YFSETQ. The CDR3 has 16 residues. V was clipped by 4 bases and J by 4 bases; unmatched bases: 12. The chain's CDR3 is CASSPSTGVYADTQYF. In nucleotides, the CDR3 is TGCGCCAGCAGCCCATCCACAGGGGTTTACGCAGATACGCAGTATTTT.

This clonotype was picked up many times. The chain combines TRBV6-5 with TRBJ2-3, with 7 bases aligning to TRBD1. Germline V lookup: CDR1 MNHEY, CDR2 SVGAGI. J lost 3 bases, V lost 5 bases, and 5 bases had no gene match. The CDR3 is 14 residues long. The CDR3 protein is CASSPDRVTDTQYF. The CDR3 DNA reads as TGTGCCAGCAGTCCCGACAGGGTTACAGATACGCAGTATTTT.

This clonotype has ten or more counts. V is TRBV29-1 and J is TRBJ2-5; no definite D call. Looked up from germline, CDR1 is SQVTM and CDR2 is ANQGSEA. This CDR3 is 13 amino acids long. V shed 2 bases and J shed 1 base, with 8 bases lying between them. The CDR3 protein is CSVERAPQETQYF. In DNA form, the CDR3 reads TGCAGCGTTGAAAGGGCTCCCCAAGAGACCCAGTACTTC.

There are many counts of this clonotype. J is TRBJ2-3 and V is TRBV3-1; TRBD2 aligns across 7 bases. V gave up 4 bases and J gave up 0 bases; unmatched junction bases: 7. There are 16 residues in the CDR3. Germline values: CDR1 LGHDT, CDR2 YNNKEL (reference sequence). The CDR3 DNA reads as TGTGCCAGCAGCCTTGTCGCGGGGGACAGCACAGATACGCAGTATTTT. Protein sequence: CASSLVAGDSTDTQYF.

This clonotype was seen ten or more times. The chain uses TRBV7-6 and TRBJ2-1; D possibly matches TRBD1 or TRBD2 (6 bases each). There are 13 residues in the CDR3. The V gene lost 0 bases and the J gene lost 8 bases, with 8 bases spanning the gap. Germline lookup yields CDR1 SGHVS and CDR2 FNYEAQ. The CDR3 loop is CASSLAGGDEQFF. The DNA for the CDR3 is TGTGCCAGCAGCTTAGCGGGGGGCGATGAGCAGTTCTTC.

This clonotype has at least ten counts. V gene TRBV20-1 combines with J gene TRBJ2-5; 8 bases align to TRBD2. Germline assignment: CDR1 DFQATT and CDR2 SNEGSKA (reference sequence). With 0 bases clipped from V and 4 bases from J, the junction kept 7 bases outside the gene matches. This CDR3 is 15 amino acids long. CDR3: CSARDSTSAGETQYF. The CDR3 region has the DNA TGCAGTGCTAGAGACTCGACTAGCGCTGGAGAGACCCAGTACTTC.